This record covers a single T cell receptor beta chain. The record originates from a study of blood T cell repertoires in COVID-19. Background on the study: Samples representing acute and convalescent COVID-19 were sourced from the United States, Italy and Spain. Nucleic acid was either cDNA or gDNA, and it came from T cells, B-cell-depleted T cells, or PBMCs.

In the original workflow: For nucleated cells, counts were estimated from reference gene primer amplification. Method: immunoSEQ multiplex PCR; TCRdb's copy keeps in-frame clones and lacks some. V and J calls and clone size are those listed in that table; D and trimming were worked out from the DNA. The sample records tens of thousands of clones, around 87% being singletons. The CDR3 length is 18 residues. V lost 3 bases and J lost 1, with 20 bases in between. CDR1 and CDR2 (germline): MDHEN, SYDVKM. Sequenced: peripheral blood. The origin of this receptor is a woman aged 60-75 years with acute or convalescent COVID-19. J is TRBJ2-3 and V is TRBV28; possibly TRBD2 for D (5 bases). The CDR3 reads CASSFPVRGSSGTDTQYF. CDR3 in DNA: TGTGCCAGCAGTTTCCCAGTCCGAGGGTCCTCCGGCACAGATACGCAGTATTTT.